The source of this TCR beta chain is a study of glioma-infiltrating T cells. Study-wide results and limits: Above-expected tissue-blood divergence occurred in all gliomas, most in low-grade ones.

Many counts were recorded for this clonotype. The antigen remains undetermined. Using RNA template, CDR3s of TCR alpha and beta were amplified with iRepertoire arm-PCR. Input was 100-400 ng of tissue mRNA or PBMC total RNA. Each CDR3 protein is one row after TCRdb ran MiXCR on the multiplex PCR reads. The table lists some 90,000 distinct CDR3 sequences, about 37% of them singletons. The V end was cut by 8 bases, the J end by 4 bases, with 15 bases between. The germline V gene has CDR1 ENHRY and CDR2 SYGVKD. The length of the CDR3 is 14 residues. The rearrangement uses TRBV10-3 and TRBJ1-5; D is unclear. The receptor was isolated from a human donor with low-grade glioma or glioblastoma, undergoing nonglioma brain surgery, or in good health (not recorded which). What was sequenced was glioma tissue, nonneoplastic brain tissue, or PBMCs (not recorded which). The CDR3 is CAIGEGLRNQPQHF. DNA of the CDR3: TGTGCCATCGGAGAGGGTCTGAGAAATCAGCCCCAGCATTTT.